This T cell receptor (beta chain) stems from a study of blood T cell repertoires in COVID-19. The overall study: Sites in the United States, Italy and Spain provided acute and convalescent COVID-19 samples. Sources were T cells, B-cell-depleted T cells, or PBMCs; the material itself was cDNA or gDNA.

Authors' methods: Amplification of reference gene primers provided the estimated nucleated cell counts. Profiling relied on immunoSEQ multiplex PCR, and the TCRdb table lists in-frame clones only, not all of them. The V and J calls and clone size are taken from that table; D and trimming were inferred from the DNA. Of under 80,000 clones in the sample, approximately 86% were seen once. The CDR3 consists of 15 residues. Germline assignment: CDR1 LNHDA and CDR2 SQIVND (reference sequence). V dropped 7 bases and J dropped 8 bases, with 20 bases sitting between them. The sequenced sample was peripheral blood. The sequence was collected from a man between 65 and 80 years old with active COVID-19. The V gene is TRBV19, the J gene TRBJ1-4; no reliable D call. CDR3 amino acids: CASTPEGFSGEKLFF. The CDR3 DNA follows: TGTGCCAGTACCCCGGAGGGCTTCTCTGGAGAAAAACTGTTTTTT.